What follows describes a single T cell receptor beta chain. Antigen specificity is unknown. These data are taken from a study of CD8+CD57+ T cells in acquired aplastic anemia. Study background: The DNA of sorted CD4+ and CD8+ cells averaged 3.2 ug. In CD4+ cells, healthy donors produced an average of about 11 million reads. Findings and caveats of the study: Between patients and controls, CD8+ Simpson's diversity did not vary significantly. Roughly 30 CD8+ CDR3 sequences occurred in both the patients and the controls.

CDR3 and TCR beta VDJ profiling relied on a genomic DNA template. MiXCR, run by TCRdb on the reads, gives a single entry per CDR3 protein. The table records hundreds of thousands of distinct CDR3 sequences, under 80% of them present only once. Trimming left V 3 bases short and J 3 bases short, with 14 bases between. This CDR3 spans 15 amino acids. Germline lookup yields CDR1 SGDLS and CDR2 YYNGEE. This rearrangement joins TRBV9 to TRBJ2-3, with D possibly being TRBD1 or TRBD2 (5 bases each). The TCR originated in a human donor in good health, serving as a control. Sequencing was performed on sorted CD4+, CD8+, or CD8+CD57+ T cells (not recorded which) from PBMCs. CDR3: CASSAELGVTDTQYF. CDR3 nucleotide sequence: TGTGCCAGCAGCGCAGAGTTGGGGGTTACAGATACGCAGTATTTT. The variable domain in full, with the rest retrieved from reference TRBV9 and TRBJ2-3, is DSGVTQTPKHLITATGQRVTLRCSPRSGDLSVYWYQQSLDQGLQFLIQYYNGEERAKGNILERFSAQQFPDLHSELNLSSLELGDSALYFCASSAELGVTDTQYFGPGTRLTVL.